Listed below are T cell receptor beta chains from one sample, sequenced in a study of T cell repertoires in cytomegalovirus infection. TCRdb recomputed calls from the reads with MiXCR, one row per CDR3 protein. The data contain fewer than 250,000 distinct CDR3 sequences, over 9% of them singletons. Sequencing was performed on PBMCs. The receptors here all came from a human donor in good health (CMV status not recorded). Some clones in this sample may be carry-over from other donors' samples. Each CDR3 is given with its conserved first and last residue. D genes are given only for firm matches. Clone size is stated in some rows and not others, as once, few, many or a class when expanded.

d_gene: .
len: 15
v_gene: TRBV19
abundance: many
j_gene: TRBJ2-7
CDR3aa: CASTAGGLSSYEQYF
CDR3nt: TGTGCCAGTACGGCAGGCGGGCTTAGCTCCTACGAGCAGTACTTC

d_gene: TRBD2
len: 18
v_gene: TRBV7-2
abundance: many
j_gene: TRBJ2-2
CDR3aa: CASSFQFLGGGAVGELFF
CDR3nt: TGTGCCAGCAGCTTTCAGTTTTTAGGCGGGGGGGCAGTCGGGGAGCTGTTTTTT

d_gene: .
len: 11
v_gene: TRBV12-3/TRBV12-4
abundance: many
j_gene: TRBJ2-5
CDR3aa: CASRRSGTQYF
CDR3nt: TGTGCCAGCAGGCGCTCTGGGACCCAGTACTTC

d_gene: .
len: 14
v_gene: TRBV20-1
abundance: .
j_gene: TRBJ2-7
CDR3aa: CSANPSRATGEQYF
CDR3nt: TGCAGTGCTAACCCGTCCCGGGCGACCGGGGAGCAGTACTTC

d_gene: TRBD1
len: 18
v_gene: TRBV10-3
abundance: few
j_gene: TRBJ1-1
CDR3aa: CAISQTSAQGAFGTEAFF
CDR3nt: TGTGCCATCAGCCAAACCTCTGCGCAGGGGGCGTTCGGCACTGAAGCTTTCTTT

d_gene: .
len: 14
v_gene: TRBV7-9
abundance: few
j_gene: TRBJ1-1
CDR3aa: CASSFETAHTEAFF
CDR3nt: TGTGCCAGCAGCTTCGAGACAGCTCACACTGAAGCTTTCTTT

d_gene: TRBD2
len: 14
v_gene: TRBV29-1
abundance: .
j_gene: TRBJ2-1
CDR3aa: CSVVLAGGRDEQFF
CDR3nt: TGCAGCGTTGTGCTAGCAGGTGGGAGGGATGAGCAGTTCTTC

d_gene: .
len: 14
v_gene: TRBV6-2/TRBV6-3
abundance: .
j_gene: TRBJ2-3
CDR3aa: CASKGASSTDTQYF
CDR3nt: TGTGCCAGCAAAGGAGCCTCCAGCACAGATACGCAGTATTTT

d_gene: .
len: 13
v_gene: TRBV7-2
abundance: medium-sized
j_gene: TRBJ1-5
CDR3aa: CASSTTVGQPQHF
CDR3nt: TGTGCCAGCAGCACCACGGTAGGGCAGCCCCAGCATTTT

d_gene: .
len: 15
v_gene: TRBV7-2
abundance: .
j_gene: TRBJ2-3
CDR3aa: CASSQATATTDSQYF
CDR3nt: TGTGCCAGCAGCCAAGCAACGGCGACCACAGATTCGCAGTATTTT

d_gene: .
len: 14
v_gene: TRBV6-1
abundance: many
j_gene: TRBJ1-1
CDR3aa: CASSLLGTDTEAFF
CDR3nt: TGTGCCAGCAGTCTCTTAGGGACCGACACTGAAGCTTTCTTT

d_gene: TRBD2
len: 18
v_gene: TRBV27
abundance: many
j_gene: TRBJ2-7
CDR3aa: CASSLVLAGGPLSYEQYF
CDR3nt: TGTGCCAGCAGTTTAGTATTAGCGGGAGGCCCCCTCTCCTACGAGCAGTACTTC

d_gene: TRBD2
len: 17
v_gene: TRBV28
abundance: many
j_gene: TRBJ2-4
CDR3aa: CASSAGLAGETGNIQYF
CDR3nt: TGTGCCAGCAGCGCGGGACTAGCGGGAGAGACGGGGAACATTCAGTACTTC

d_gene: .
len: 15
v_gene: TRBV11-2
abundance: few
j_gene: TRBJ2-1
CDR3aa: CASRWILGNYNEQFF
CDR3nt: TGTGCCAGCAGGTGGATACTGGGAAACTACAATGAGCAGTTCTTC

d_gene: TRBD2
len: 15
v_gene: TRBV7-2
abundance: many
j_gene: TRBJ2-2
CDR3aa: CASTLAGGGTGELFF
CDR3nt: TGTGCCAGCACCTTAGCGGGAGGAGGGACCGGGGAGCTGTTTTTT

d_gene: .
len: 13
v_gene: TRBV10-3
abundance: many
j_gene: TRBJ2-7
CDR3aa: CAISDGGSYEQYF
CDR3nt: TGTGCCATCAGTGACGGGGGCTCCTACGAGCAGTACTTC

d_gene: .
len: 17
v_gene: TRBV7-8
abundance: many
j_gene: TRBJ2-3
CDR3aa: CASSPPRVRGRTDTQYF
CDR3nt: TGTGCCAGCAGCCCCCCACGGGTCCGGGGGCGCACAGATACGCAGTATTTT

d_gene: .
len: 13
v_gene: TRBV7-2
abundance: many
j_gene: TRBJ2-5
CDR3aa: CASSPQYQETQYF
CDR3nt: TGTGCCAGCAGCCCCCAGTACCAAGAGACCCAGTACTTC

d_gene: TRBD1
len: 13
v_gene: TRBV29-1
abundance: few
j_gene: TRBJ1-4
CDR3aa: CSVPGTGYEKLFF
CDR3nt: TGCAGCGTACCCGGGACAGGTTATGAAAAACTGTTTTTT